This T cell receptor (beta chain) was identified in a study of T cell responses to AZD1222 COVID-19 vaccine. The CDR3 totals 16 residues. Germline V CDR1 and CDR2: MNHNY, SVGAGI (reference sequence). The V segment lost 5 bases and the J segment 5 bases; nucleotides outside the gene matches: 12. The protocol was immunoSEQ multiplex PCR, while the TCRdb copy is restricted to in-frame clones and leaves out a portion. The profile shows 70,000 to 100,000 clones, approximately 90% of them singletons. The clonotype comes from an adult who received the AZD1222 COVID-19 vaccine. The material was peripheral blood, obtained 28 days after the second AZD1222 dose. The chain carries TRBV6-6 and TRBJ1-5; 7 bases align to TRBD1. The CDR3 region has the DNA TGTGCCAGCAGTCAGACCAGGGGGGGGTTCGATCAGCCCCAGCATTTT. This codes for CASSQTRGGFDQPQHF.